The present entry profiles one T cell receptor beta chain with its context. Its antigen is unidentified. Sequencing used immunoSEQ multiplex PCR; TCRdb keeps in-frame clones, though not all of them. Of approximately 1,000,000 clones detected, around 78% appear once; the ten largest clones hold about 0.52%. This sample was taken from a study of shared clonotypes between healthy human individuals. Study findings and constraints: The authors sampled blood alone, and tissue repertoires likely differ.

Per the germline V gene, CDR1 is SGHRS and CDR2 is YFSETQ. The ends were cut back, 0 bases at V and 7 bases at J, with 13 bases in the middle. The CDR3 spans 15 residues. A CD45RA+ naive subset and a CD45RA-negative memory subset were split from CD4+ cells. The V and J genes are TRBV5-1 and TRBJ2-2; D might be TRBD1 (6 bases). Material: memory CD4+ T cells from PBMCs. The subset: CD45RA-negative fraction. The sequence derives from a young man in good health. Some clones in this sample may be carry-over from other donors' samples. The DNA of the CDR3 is TGCGCCAGCAGCTTGGGTGTGGGGGCCAGCGGGGAGCTGTTTTTT. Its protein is CASSLGVGASGELFF.